The source of this T cell receptor beta chain is a study of shared clonotypes between healthy human individuals. Libraries were prepared by immunoSEQ multiplex PCR; TCRdb keeps only in-frame clonotypes and omits some of them. This sample yields around 600,000 clones, of which approximately 97% are seen a single time; roughly 0.055% belongs to the top ten. The CDR3 is 15 amino acids. Between the trimmed V and J ends, which lost 3 bases and 0 bases, there was a span of 10 bases. Germline values: CDR1 SGHRS, CDR2 YFSETQ. This chain uses TRBV5-1 with TRBJ1-5; maybe TRBD1 (5 bases). The source is a woman in her twenties or thirties in good health. The sample taken for sequencing was naive CD4+ T cells sorted from blood. Described subset: CD45RA+ positively selected. CDR3: CASSYEGHSNQPQHF. As DNA, the CDR3 is TGCGCCAGCAGCTATGAGGGGCATAGCAATCAGCCCCAGCATTTT.